What follows describes a single T cell receptor (beta chain). Its antigen is unknown. This specimen belongs to a study of cytomegalovirus exposure and HLA in healthy donors. General observations from the study: Rare TCR sequences predominated, though certain public TCRs were found in many donors. In a later analysis, HLA-associated TCR beta chains were more clonally expanded than equally common others. In a later analysis, a missense DCLRE1C variant was linked to TCR beta V- and J-gene trimming.

PCR involved 60 Vbeta and 13 Jbeta primers. Clones were sequenced by immunoSEQ multiplex PCR, and TCRdb holds only the in-frame ones, with some missing. Of about 190,000 clones in the sample, 70% to 75% were seen once. From germline, CDR1 is SNHLY and CDR2 FYNNEI. The germline V and J ends were trimmed by 4 bases and 6 bases, with 12 bases remaining between them. CDR3 size: 13 residues. Everyone who donated was a healthy bone marrow donor. This TCR derives from a man aged 25 to 40 in good health and CMV-seropositive. V and J are TRBV2 and TRBJ1-1; D gene ambiguous. The specimen sequenced was PBMCs. CDR3 in amino acids: CASSAPLNPEAFF. In nucleotides, the CDR3 is TGTGCCAGCAGTGCGCCCCTAAACCCTGAAGCTTTCTTT. The full variable domain, rest sourced from reference TRBV2 and TRBJ1-1, is EPEVTQTPSHQVTQMGQEVILRCVPISNHLYFYWYRQILGQKVEFLVSFYNNEISEKSEIFDDQFSVERPDGSNFTLKIRSTKLEDSAMYFCASSAPLNPEAFFGQGTRLTVV.